The 21 T cell receptor beta chains below come from one sample, sequenced in a study of T cells in Graves' hyperthyroidism and ophthalmopathy. TCR beta CDR3 sequences were amplified from RNA transcripts. HTBI primers were the set used in a first-round RT-PCR of the TCR CDR3. TCRdb re-called the multiplex PCR reads through MiXCR, storing one row per CDR3 protein. The sample has 490,000 or so distinct CDR3 sequences; approximately 49% are singletons. Sequencing was done on a sample of peripheral blood or thyroid tissue (not recorded which). These receptors came from an adult woman with Graves' disease, either hyperthyroidism or ophthalmopathy (not recorded which).

This clonotype was seen more than once but under ten times. The genes are TRBV25-1 and TRBJ1-1; perhaps TRBD1 as D (5 bases). From germline, CDR1 is MGHDK and CDR2 SYGVNS. The CDR3 is 13 amino acids. V was cut by 6 bases and J by 4 bases, with 12 bases left in between. CDR3 DNA: TGTGCCAGCAGCGAAATAAGGGGCACTGAAGCTTTCTTT. Translated, it gives CASSEIRGTEAFF.

This clonotype was counted ten times or more. This chain uses TRBV4-3 with TRBJ1-2, with TRBD1 identical over 10 bases. Germline loops: CDR1 LGHNA, CDR2 YSLEER. The trim removed 1 base at V and 3 bases at J, leaving 8 bases unmatched. There are 17 residues in the CDR3. The CDR3 DNA reads TGCGCCAGCAGCCAAGCAATTACCGGGACAGGGGACTATGGCTACACCTTC. Translating gives CASSQAITGTGDYGYTF.

At least ten counts were recorded for this clonotype. The chain employs TRBV4-1 and TRBJ1-2, with D uncertain. V was trimmed by 0 bases and J by 3 bases, leaving 14 bases between them. Germline lookup yields CDR1 MGHRA and CDR2 YSYEKL. This CDR3 contains 16 residues. The CDR3 region is CASSQDSATADYGYTF. The CDR3 nucleotides read TGCGCCAGCAGCCAAGATAGCGCCACCGCGGACTATGGCTACACCTTC.

This clonotype was recorded many times. V is TRBV20-1 and J is TRBJ1-4; D is uncertain. Trimming shortened V by 5 bases and J by 4 bases, and 5 bases separated the two germline ends. The CDR3 loop spans 11 amino acids. Germline-derived CDR1 and CDR2 are DFQATT and SNEGSKA (reference sequence). CDR3 in amino acids: CSAFFNEKLFF. In DNA, the CDR3 is TGCAGTGCTTTTTTTAATGAAAAACTGTTTTTT.

The chain recombines TRBV11-2 with TRBJ1-2; no firm D call. The CDR3 runs to 12 residues. In germline, CDR1 is SGHAT, CDR2 FQNNGV. The V end lost 5 bases, the J end lost 9 bases, and 13 bases lay between the germline ends. The CDR3 DNA reads TGTGCCAGCAGCAACCGAGTGCTTCGCTACACCTTC. This translates into CASSNRVLRYTF.

This clonotype occurred a few times. The rearrangement links TRBV5-1 to TRBJ2-6; D gene ambiguous. The germline V and J ends were trimmed by 6 bases and 3 bases, with 4 bases remaining between them. Germline loops: CDR1 SGHRS, CDR2 YFSETQ. The CDR3 is 12 amino acids. The chain's CDR3 is CASTSGANVLTF. DNA for the CDR3: TGCGCCAGCACTAGTGGGGCCAACGTCCTGACTTTC.

The sample holds one count of this clonotype. The J gene is TRBJ2-5, the V gene TRBV7-2; 7 nucleotides line up with TRBD2. CDR1 is SGHTA and CDR2 is FQGNSA in the germline V gene. The CDR3 extends over 12 amino acids. Unmatched junction bases numbered 2, after V lost 4 bases and J lost 6 bases. CDR3 DNA: TGTGCCAGCAGCTCGACTAGCAAGACCCAGTACTTC. Amino acid sequence: CASSSTSKTQYF. The full variable domain, rest sourced from reference TRBV7-2 and TRBJ2-5, is GAGVSQSPSNKVTEKGKDVELRCDPISGHTALYWYRQSLGQGLEFLIYFQGNSAPDKSGLPSDRFSAERTGGSVSTLTIQRTQQEDSAVYLCASSSTSKTQYFGPGTRLLVL.

With regard to this clonotype: This may come from a read error, since a much larger clone is one base off. The CDR3 DNA sequence: TGTGCCAGCAGTGGAGGTGGGGAGACCCAGTACTTC. The encoded protein is CASSGGGETQYF. This chain connects TRBV2 to TRBJ2-5; D uncertain. V lost 4 bases to trimming and J lost 5 bases, with 8 bases between them. CDR1 SNHLY and CDR2 FYNNEI come from the germline V gene. CDR3 length: 12 residues.

This clonotype was picked up a small number of times. The chain couples TRBV11-2 to TRBJ2-6, with 8 bases that match TRBD1. Germline trimming cut 0 bases from V and 0 bases from J; bases unmatched to any gene: 16. From germline, CDR1 is SGHAT and CDR2 FQNNGV. CDR3 length: 22 amino acids. DNA of the CDR3: TGTGCCAGCAGCTTAGAGAGTCTTACAGGGGGGCCATCTCACTCTGGGGCCAACGTCCTGACTTTC. It specifies CASSLESLTGGPSHSGANVLTF.

This clonotype was seen a handful of times. CDR3 sequence reads: CSVEGGPGEQYF. CDR3 DNA sequence: TGCAGCGTTGAAGGGGGCCCAGGGGAGCAGTACTTC. The chain combines TRBV29-1 with TRBJ2-7; a weak D match, TRBD1 (5 bases). The CDR3 spans 12 residues. Trimming pared 1 base from V and 7 bases from J, leaving 11 bases between. Germline V gene data show CDR1 as SQVTM and CDR2 as ANQGSEA.

This clonotype was seen many times. V gene TRBV20-1 combines with J gene TRBJ2-7; a possible D gene is TRBD1 (5 bases). The CDR3 extends over 13 amino acids. V shed 2 bases and J shed 4 bases, with 12 bases lying between them. From germline, CDR1 is DFQATT and CDR2 SNEGSKA (reference sequence). The CDR3 nucleotides read TGCAGTGCTAGATGGGCCAGGGATTACGAGCAGTACTTC. Protein product: CSARWARDYEQYF.

V gene TRBV29-1 combines with J gene TRBJ1-5; unclear D gene. This CDR3 spans 12 amino acids. Germline CDR1 reads SQVTM; CDR2 reads ANQGSEA. Trimming stripped 4 bases from V and 3 bases from J, with 7 bases between. The DNA of the CDR3 is TGCAGCGTTGCCCAGATCAATCAGCCCCAGCATTTT. Translating gives CSVAQINQPQHF.

This clonotype was found once. This sequence joins TRBV10-3 and TRBJ2-5; D is tentatively TRBD1 or TRBD2 (5 bases each). The V gene's germline CDR1 is ENHRY and CDR2 SYGVKD. Deletions cut 2 bases from V and 0 bases from J, with 7 bases between. The CDR3 covers 14 residues. The chain's CDR3 is CAISEEGNQETQYF. The CDR3 nucleotides read TGTGCCATCAGTGAGGAGGGGAACCAAGAGACCCAGTACTTC.

This clonotype was picked up many times. At one end the junction does not follow the germline gene, possibly because of a read error. This rearrangement joins TRBV7-7 to TRBJ2-5; tentatively, D is TRBD1 (5 bases). The CDR3 loop spans 13 amino acids. In germline, CDR1 is SSHAT, CDR2 FNYEAQ (reference sequence). The CDR3 loop is CASSRDSIETQYF. For the CDR3, the DNA is TGTGCTAGCAGCCGTGACAGTATAGAGACCCAGTACTTC.

This clonotype was detected many times. The chain recombines TRBV5-6 with TRBJ2-7, with 7 bases lining up with TRBD1. The J segment lost 4 bases and the V segment lost 4 bases, leaving 11 bases of the junction unmatched. The CDR3 has 15 amino acids. CDR1 and CDR2 from the germline V gene are SGHDT and YYEEEE. CDR3 nucleotides: TGTGCCAGCAGCCCTAAAGGGGGCAGTTGGTACGAGCAGTACTTC. Protein: CASSPKGGSWYEQYF.

About this clonotype itself: A single base separates this from a much larger clone, so it may be a read error. Because the CDR3 is missing its conserved closing phenylalanine or tryptophan, this is likely a read error. This chain links TRBV6-6 with TRBJ2-5; the match to TRBD2 covers 9 bases. V shed 6 bases and J 4 bases; nucleotides not matched to a gene: 3. The length of the CDR3 is 13 residues. In germline, CDR1 is MNHNY, CDR2 SVGAGI (reference sequence). DNA for the CDR3: TGTGCCAGCAGCCTACTAGCGGGAGAGACCCAGTACCTC. Translating gives CASSLLAGETQYL.

The V gene is TRBV2, the J gene TRBJ1-6; TRBD1 matches 11 bases. The J segment lost 10 bases and the V segment lost 7 bases, leaving 12 bases of the junction unmatched. The CDR3 is 16 residues long. Germline values: CDR1 SNHLY, CDR2 FYNNEI. The CDR3 sequence: CASNIGQGALSSPLHF. The CDR3 DNA reads as TGTGCCAGCAATATCGGACAGGGGGCGCTTAGCTCACCCCTCCACTTT. Full variable domain (rest looked up from reference TRBV2 and TRBJ1-6): EPEVTQTPSHQVTQMGQEVILRCVPISNHLYFYWYRQILGQKVEFLVSFYNNEISEKSEIFDDQFSVERPDGSNFTLKIRSTKLEDSAMYFCASNIGQGALSSPLHFGNGTRLTVT.

Note on this clonotype: The junction does not match germline at one end; this may be a read error. The rearrangement links TRBV18 to TRBJ1-1; 7 nucleotides line up with TRBD1. The CDR3 sequence is 13 residues long. Germline V gene sequence: CDR1 KGHSH, CDR2 LQKENI. The CDR3 loop is CASSPDRVTEASF. For the CDR3, the DNA is TGTGCCAGCTCACCAGACAGGGTTACTGAAGCTTCCTTT.

This clonotype was counted many times. The rearrangement uses TRBV5-1 and TRBJ2-2, with TRBD2 matching over 13 bases. Per the germline V gene, CDR1 is SGHRS and CDR2 is YFSETQ. Trimming took 4 bases from V and 6 from J; bases not matched to a gene: 6. The CDR3 has 16 residues. CDR3 DNA sequence: TGCGCCAGCAGCGAGGGACTAGCGGGAAGGCCCGGGGAGCTGTTTTTT. Amino acids: CASSEGLAGRPGELFF.

Many counts were recorded for this clonotype. This sequence joins TRBV3-1 and TRBJ1-1; D not resolved. This CDR3 contains 14 residues. V gave up 4 bases and J gave up 4 bases, with 13 bases separating them. The V gene's germline CDR1 is LGHDT and CDR2 YNNKEL (reference sequence). CDR3 residues: CASSPRTGGTEAFF. The CDR3 DNA reads as TGTGCCAGCAGCCCTAGGACGGGTGGCACTGAAGCTTTCTTT.

The chain carries TRBV20-1 and TRBJ1-1, with TRBD1 matching over 8 bases. This CDR3 is built from 16 residues. Germline CDR1 is DFQATT and CDR2 is SNEGSKA (reference sequence). V was pared by 5 bases and J by 4 bases, with 15 bases of the junction left unmatched. This CDR3 reads CSAYGQGRGRGTEAFF. The CDR3 bases are TGCAGTGCTTACGGACAGGGTCGAGGTCGGGGCACTGAAGCTTTCTTT.